This entry lists 15 T cell receptor beta chains sequenced from one sample in a study of blood T cell repertoires in COVID-19. Only in-frame clones appear in the TCRdb table, and some are missing; sequencing was by immunoSEQ multiplex PCR. In the table there are a few hundred thousand clones, around 80% of which are singletons. The sequenced material came from peripheral blood. Receptors originate from a woman of 80 years or more with acute or convalescent COVID-19.

The rearrangement uses TRBV29-1 and TRBJ2-1; D is unclear. V was shortened by 3 bases and J by 0 bases, with 9 bases between the two germline ends. The CDR3 is 14 amino acids. CDR1 is SQVTM, CDR2 ANQGSEA, per germline. The CDR3 region has the DNA TGCAGCGTTGACGGTTATCTCTCCTACAATGAGCAGTTCTTC. This sequence encodes CSVDGYLSYNEQFF.

V and J are TRBV7-8 and TRBJ2-7, with 7 bases identical to TRBD1. V trimming: 1 base; J trimming: 2 bases; junction bases outside the gene matches: 11. Per germline, CDR1 SGHVS and CDR2 FQNEAQ. The CDR3 length is 17 residues. CDR3 sequence (DNA): TGTGCCAGCAGCTTAGGGACAGGCGACGTCAGGCCCTACGAGCAGTACTTC. Translated, it gives CASSLGTGDVRPYEQYF.

As regards this clone: An end of the junction differs from the germline gene, which may be a read error. The J gene is TRBJ2-7, the V gene TRBV18; the match to TRBD1 covers 9 bases. CDR1 and CDR2 (germline): KGHSH, LQKENI. The CDR3 is 15 residues long. This chain's CDR3 is CASPPPRTGEGEQYF. In nucleotides, the CDR3 is TGTGCCAGCCCACCTCCCCGGACAGGGGAAGGTGAGCAGTACTTC.

CDR3 sequence (DNA): TGTGCCAGCAGTGATTGGGCTCTCTCTGGAAACACCATATATTTT. Translating it yields CASSDWALSGNTIYF. This chain uses TRBV2 with TRBJ1-3, with no clear D. From germline, CDR1 is SNHLY and CDR2 FYNNEI. With 3 bases removed from V and 0 bases from J, the gap between germline ends came to 9 bases. The CDR3 is made up of 15 amino acids.

This clone was seen just once. This chain links TRBV12-3 or TRBV12-4 with TRBJ1-2; the D is unclear. V gave up 6 bases and J gave up 0 bases, with 8 bases separating them. The CDR3 loop spans 13 amino acids. The chain's CDR3 is CASSPGANYGYTF. The CDR3 coding sequence is TGTGCCAGCAGCCCAGGTGCTAACTATGGCTACACCTTC.

This clone has a single count. The V call is TRBV21-1, the J call TRBJ1-5; the DNA was not used to check the table's D call, TRBD1. TRBV21-1 is given as a pseudogene. There are 16 residues in the CDR3. Written as DNA, the CDR3 is TGTGCCAGCAGCCCGCGGACAGTGAGCAGCAATCAGCCCCAGCATTTT. Protein product: CASSPRTVSSNQPQHF.

In DNA, the CDR3 is TGTGCCAGTAGTGTCGGAGGAAATGAGCAGTTCTTC. Protein product: CASSVGGNEQFF. The V gene is TRBV19, the J gene TRBJ2-1; TRBD2 is a possible D gene (5 bases). Trimming shortened V by 5 bases and J by 7 bases, and 9 bases separated the two germline ends. The CDR3 sequence is 12 residues long. The germline V gene has CDR1 LNHDA and CDR2 SQIVND (reference sequence).

The chain combines TRBV19 with TRBJ1-3, with TRBD1 matching 7 bases. The CDR3 sequence is 16 residues long. V lost 5 bases to trimming and J lost 1 base; unmatched junction nucleotides: 8. The V gene's germline CDR1 is LNHDA and CDR2 SQIVND (reference sequence). CDR3 protein: CASSYTGAGSGNTIYF. The CDR3 DNA sequence: TGTGCCAGTAGTTACACAGGGGCAGGGTCTGGAAACACCATATATTTT.

The chain carries TRBV7-2 and TRBJ2-1; 7 bases align to TRBD2. V trimming: 1 base; J trimming: 4 bases; junction bases outside the gene matches: 7. Germline assignment: CDR1 SGHTA and CDR2 FQGNSA. The CDR3 is 16 amino acids. The CDR3: CASSLGPREPYNEQFF. CDR3 sequence (DNA): TGTGCCAGCAGCTTAGGTCCGCGGGAGCCTTACAATGAGCAGTTCTTC.

This chain uses TRBV9 with TRBJ1-4; unclear D gene. Germline CDR1 is SGDLS and CDR2 is YYNGEE. The germline V and J ends were trimmed by 1 base and 4 bases, with 8 bases remaining between them. This CDR3 is 14 amino acids long. The DNA for the CDR3 is TGTGCCAGCAGCGTACAGGCCGATAATGAAAAACTGTTTTTT. This gives the protein CASSVQADNEKLFF.

The chain uses TRBV19 and TRBJ1-4; D perhaps matches TRBD1 (6 bases). CDR1 and CDR2 (germline): LNHDA, SQIVND (reference sequence). V lost 10 bases to trimming and J lost 8 bases, with 23 bases between them. This CDR3 has 15 amino acids. Here the CDR3 reads CATGRGGAEYEKLFF. In DNA form, the CDR3 reads TGTGCCACCGGGAGGGGGGGCGCGGAGTACGAAAAACTGTTTTTT.

The J gene is TRBJ1-4, the V gene TRBV30, with D tentatively TRBD1 (5 bases). The CDR3 has 14 residues. CDR1 and CDR2 from the germline V gene are GTSNPN and SVGIG (reference sequence). V gave up 5 bases and J gave up 1 base, with 11 bases separating them. The CDR3 here is CAWQTGGTNEKLFF. CDR3 coding DNA: TGTGCCTGGCAAACAGGCGGAACTAATGAAAAACTGTTTTTT. Drawing the rest from reference TRBV30 and TRBJ1-4, the complete variable domain is SQTIHQWPATLVQPVGSPLSLECTVEGTSNPNLYWYRQAAGRGLQLLFYSVGIGQISSEVPQNLSASRPQDRQFILSSKKLLLSDSGFYLCAWQTGGTNEKLFFGSGTQLSVL.

V is TRBV7-2 and J is TRBJ2-6; D is possibly TRBD1 (5 bases). The CDR3 consists of 15 residues. Germline-derived CDR1 and CDR2 are SGHTA and FQGNSA. Trimming cost V 4 bases and J 2 bases, with 9 bases left between them. The CDR3 region is CASSSQGTGANVLTF. As DNA, the CDR3 is TGTGCCAGCAGCTCGCAGGGTACTGGGGCCAACGTCCTGACTTTC.

The chain combines TRBV30 with TRBJ2-5, with D possibly being TRBD2 (6 bases). From germline, CDR1 is GTSNPN and CDR2 SVGIG (reference sequence). This CDR3 has 13 residues. V lost 4 bases, J lost 5 bases, and 14 bases lay in between. The CDR3 loop reads CAWTTRRGETQYF. The CDR3 bases are TGTGCCTGGACGACCCGGCGGGGTGAGACCCAGTACTTC.

The V gene is TRBV6-2 or TRBV6-3, the J gene TRBJ1-2; D is unresolved. Germline CDR1 reads MNHEY; CDR2 reads SVGEGT. The CDR3 sequence is 17 residues long. V was trimmed by 0 bases and J by 0 bases, leaving 14 bases between them. DNA of the CDR3: TGTGCCAGCAGTTACTCCCTTCGTGAGGCTGCTAACTATGGCTACACCTTC. This translates into CASSYSLREAANYGYTF.